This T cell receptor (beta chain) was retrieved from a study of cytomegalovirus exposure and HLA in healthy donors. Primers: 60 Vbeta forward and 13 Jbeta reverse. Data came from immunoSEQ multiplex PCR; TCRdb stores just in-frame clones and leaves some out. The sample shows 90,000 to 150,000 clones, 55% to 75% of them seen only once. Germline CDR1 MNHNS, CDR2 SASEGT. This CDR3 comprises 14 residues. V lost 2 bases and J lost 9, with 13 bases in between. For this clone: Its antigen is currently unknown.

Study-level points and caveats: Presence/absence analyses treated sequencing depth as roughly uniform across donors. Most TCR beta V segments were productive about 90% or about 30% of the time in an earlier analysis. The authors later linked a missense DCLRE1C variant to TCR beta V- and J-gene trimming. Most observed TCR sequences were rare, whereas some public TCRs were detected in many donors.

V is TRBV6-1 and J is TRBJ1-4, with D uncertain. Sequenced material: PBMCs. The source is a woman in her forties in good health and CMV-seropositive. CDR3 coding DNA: TGTGCCAGCAGTGAACTGACAATGCCACAAAAACTGTTTTTT. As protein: CASSELTMPQKLFF.